One and the same sample provided the 9 T cell receptor beta chains below, sequenced in a study of blood T cell repertoires in COVID-19. TCRdb's copy holds only in-frame clones and misses some; the assay was immunoSEQ multiplex PCR. Of roughly 64,000 clones in the sample, 75% to 95% were seen once. The sequencing input was peripheral blood. Receptor source: a woman at least 80 years old with active COVID-19.

This sequence joins TRBV28 and TRBJ1-6; 8 bases line up with TRBD1. V was clipped by 1 base and J by 9 bases; unmatched bases: 8. The germline V gene has CDR1 MDHEN and CDR2 SYDVKM. This CDR3 has 16 amino acids. This chain's CDR3 is CASSLLGQGSGSPLHF. The CDR3 DNA follows: TGTGCCAGCAGTTTATTAGGACAGGGATCTGGTTCACCCCTCCACTTT. Together with reference TRBV28 and TRBJ1-6, the CDR3 gives the full variable domain: DVKVTQSSRYLVKRTGEKVFLECVQDMDHENMFWYRQDPGLGLRLIYFSYDVKMKEKGDIPEGYSVSREKKERFSLILESASTNQTSMYLCASSLLGQGSGSPLHFGNGTRLTVT.

This chain connects TRBV5-1 to TRBJ1-1, with 8 bases that match TRBD1. The length of the CDR3 is 16 residues. The J segment lost 3 bases and the V segment lost 3 bases, leaving 10 bases of the junction unmatched. Germline assignment: CDR1 SGHRS and CDR2 YFSETQ. CDR3 amino acids: CASSSLDRVSYTEAFF. The CDR3 nucleotides read TGCGCCAGCAGCTCACTGGACAGGGTCTCCTACACTGAAGCTTTCTTT.

The rearrangement uses TRBV19 and TRBJ1-5; 7 positions agree with TRBD1. The CDR3 loop spans 14 amino acids. V was pared by 5 bases and J by 4 bases, with 5 bases of the junction left unmatched. Germline CDR1 LNHDA, CDR2 SQIVND (reference sequence). Written as DNA, the CDR3 is TGTGCCAGTAGTGTGCAGGGGGTTAATCAGCCCCAGCATTTT. It is translated as CASSVQGVNQPQHF.

This clone was recorded once. CDR3 sequence: CASSLTSGGQAFGANVLTF. CDR3 DNA: TGCGCCAGCAGCTTGACTAGCGGGGGACAAGCGTTTGGGGCCAACGTCCTGACTTTC. J is TRBJ2-6 and V is TRBV5-1; 11 bases align to TRBD2. Unmatched junction bases numbered 9, after V lost 1 base and J lost 3 bases. CDR3 size: 19 residues. Germline values: CDR1 SGHRS, CDR2 YFSETQ. Based on the CDR3 plus reference TRBV5-1 and TRBJ2-6, the full variable domain is KAGVTQTPRYLIKTRGQQVTLSCSPISGHRSVSWYQQTPGQGLQFLFEYFSETQRNKGNFPGRFSGRQFSNSRSEMNVSTLELGDSALYLCASSLTSGGQAFGANVLTFGAGSRLTVL.

This rearrangement joins TRBV24-1 to TRBJ2-2, with TRBD1 matching over 8 bases. The CDR3 is 15 amino acids. V trimming: 0 bases; J trimming: 6 bases; junction bases outside the gene matches: 2. Germline CDR1 KGHDR, CDR2 SFDVKD. CDR3: CATSDLAGGAGELFF. CDR3 coding DNA: TGTGCCACCAGTGATTTGGCAGGGGGCGCCGGGGAGCTGTTTTTT.

The chain recombines TRBV2 with TRBJ2-7; 8 bases line up with TRBD1. Looked up from germline, CDR1 is SNHLY and CDR2 is FYNNEI. The trim removed 10 bases at V and 4 bases at J, leaving 9 bases unmatched. The CDR3 has 13 amino acids. CDR3 in amino acids: CAITDRDPYEQYF. Here the CDR3 DNA reads TGTGCCATCACGGACAGGGATCCATACGAGCAGTACTTC.

This chain connects TRBV10-3 to TRBJ2-5, with D maybe TRBD1 (7 bases). Germline-derived CDR1 and CDR2 are ENHRY and SYGVKD. This CDR3 comprises 14 residues. The germline V and J ends were trimmed by 4 bases and 7 bases, with 16 bases remaining between them. CDR3 protein: CAISGETGRGTQYF. The DNA for the CDR3 is TGTGCCATCAGTGGGGAGACAGGGCGGGGGACCCAGTACTTC.

As for this clone: One end of the junction varies from germline; a read error may be responsible. The genes are TRBV5-6 and TRBJ2-2; maybe TRBD1 (5 bases). Looked up from germline, CDR1 is SGHDT and CDR2 is YYEEEE. The CDR3 runs 14 residues. The CDR3 region is CASSLAGNIGELFF. In nucleotides, the CDR3 is TGTGCCAGCAGCTTGGCAGGGAACATCGGGGAGCTGTTTTTT.

This clone occurred once. The chain uses TRBV5-5 and TRBJ2-3; D is possibly TRBD1 (5 bases). The V end was cut by 3 bases, the J end by 3 bases, with 17 bases between. Looked up from germline, CDR1 is SGHKS and CDR2 is YYEKEE (reference sequence). The CDR3 consists of 16 residues. In DNA, the CDR3 is TGTGCCAGCAGCTCCCGTCCAGGGTTGGAAACAGATACGCAGTATTTT. Protein product: CASSSRPGLETDTQYF.